This T cell receptor beta chain appears in the sequencing data of a study of blood T cell repertoires in COVID-19. Study details: Specimens from acute and convalescent COVID-19 originated in the United States, Italy and Spain. T cells, B-cell-depleted T cells, or PBMCs supplied cDNA or gDNA.

Trimming shortened V by 2 bases and J by 5 bases, and 10 bases separated the two germline ends. The CDR3 loop spans 14 amino acids. The germline CDR1 and CDR2 sequences are MRHNA and SNTAGT. Study processing details: Quantification of nucleated cells was approximated via reference gene primer amplification. Clones were read by immunoSEQ multiplex PCR, and TCRdb kept only the in-frame ones, dropping some. The V and J calls and clone size were taken over from that table, and D and trimming were inferred from the DNA. The sample consists of around 200,000 clones, 60% to 85% of them appearing once. The sample taken for sequencing was peripheral blood. The TCR originated in a woman in her seventies with acute or convalescent COVID-19. The rearrangement uses TRBV6-4 and TRBJ1-5; perhaps TRBD1 as D (5 bases). The CDR3 region is CASSDTGGDQPQHF. Here the CDR3 DNA reads TGTGCCAGCAGTGACACAGGAGGGGATCAGCCCCAGCATTTT.